This T cell receptor (beta chain) was retrieved from a study of cytomegalovirus exposure and HLA in healthy donors. Study-level information: Among about 179 million T cells, an earlier analysis found roughly 100 million unique TCR beta sequences.

Study-level results: The CMV antigen specificity of a few CMV-associated chains was confirmed through in vitro analysis. Information on immune exposure was restricted to one variable (CMV serostatus). The likely explanation for a cluster of highly shared sequence variants was sequencing artifact.

V was cut by 2 bases and J by 4 bases, with 17 bases left in between. This CDR3 spans 16 amino acids. Germline V gene lookup returns CDR1 MNHEY and CDR2 SVGAGI. Use of 60 Vbeta and 13 Jbeta primers characterized the PCR. The data were produced by immunoSEQ multiplex PCR, yet TCRdb's version contains in-frame clones alone and is incomplete. This sample yields over 150,000 clones, of which about 80% are seen a single time; around 4.1% belongs to the top ten. About this clone itself: Its antigen is not known.

The sequenced sample consisted of PBMCs. The receptor's source is a woman aged 40 to 50 in good health and CMV-seronegative. The chain uses TRBV6-5 and TRBJ1-1; D might be TRBD1 (5 bases). CDR3 residues: CASSYATVGGGTEAFF. DNA for the CDR3: TGTGCCAGCAGTTACGCGACAGTGGGGGGTGGCACTGAAGCTTTCTTT.